This T cell receptor beta chain is drawn from a study of beta chain features in type 1 diabetes. General study points: Amplification by PCR could prefer shorter templates, with the same effect in patients and controls.

Turning to this clone: The target antigen is unknown.

Deletions cut 5 bases from V and 10 bases from J, with 9 bases between. From germline, CDR1 is MDHEN and CDR2 SYDVKM. The length of the CDR3 is 12 residues. Every bit of the isolated RNA underwent reverse transcription, so sequencing read expressed TCRB transcripts. Libraries were prepared by immunoSEQ multiplex PCR; TCRdb keeps only in-frame clonotypes and omits some of them. The repertoire holds about 160,000 clones, with 9% to 10% as singletons. Sequencing used central memory CD4+ T cells from blood. This clonotype was obtained from a woman under 30 in good health. The V and J genes are TRBV28 and TRBJ1-6, with D hard to call. The CDR3 spells CASSTAGSPLHF. As DNA, the CDR3 is TGTGCCAGCAGTACCGCCGGGTCACCCCTCCACTTT.